This T cell receptor beta chain originates from a study of human T cells and chemical hapten exposure. Time point meaning: patch test 1, 2 weeks after DPC sensitization. Indicated treatment: therapeutic diphenylcyclopropenone sensitization with weekly scalp DPC. Phlebotomy was performed prior to application of every patch test. Trimming took 8 bases from V and 5 from J, leaving 12 bases between them. The CDR3 covers 12 residues. MiXCR, run by TCRdb on the RACE reads, gives a single entry per CDR3 protein. The data contain nearly 350,000 distinct CDR3 sequences, around 6.9% of them singletons. The chain recombines TRBV12-3 or TRBV12-4 with TRBJ1-2; no clear D gene. The receptor's source is a woman aged 18-29 years with alopecia areata. Some clones in this sample may be carry-over from other donors' samples. This specimen consisted of whole blood, obtained in connection with sensitization to the hapten diphenylcyclopropenone (DPC). The CDR3 sequence: CASSRERYGYTF. CDR3 sequence (DNA): TGTGCCAGCTCCCGGGAGCGGTATGGCTACACCTTC.